These 15 T cell receptor beta chains came from one sample sequenced in a study of control samples from healthy donors and cancer patients. Method: immunoSEQ multiplex PCR; TCRdb's copy keeps in-frame clones and lacks some. Of approximately 69,000 clones listed, around nine tenths are singletons. Sequences were obtained from PBMCs. The receptors were gathered from a man aged 60-69 years with colorectal cancer.

The V call is TRBV24-1, the J call TRBJ2-1; TRBD2 agrees at 16 bases. The length of the CDR3 is 18 residues. V shed 6 bases and J 7 bases; nucleotides not matched to a gene: 11. The germline V gene has CDR1 KGHDR and CDR2 SFDVKD. The CDR3 here is CATSPGLAGGQFLNEQFF. The CDR3 nucleotides read TGTGCCACCAGTCCGGGACTAGCGGGGGGGCAGTTTTTGAATGAGCAGTTCTTC.

This clone occurred a few times. The chain is built from TRBV7-2 and TRBJ1-6, with D maybe TRBD1 (6 bases). V was cut by 5 bases and J by 10 bases, with 21 bases left in between. The CDR3 spans 16 residues. Per the germline V gene, CDR1 is SGHTA and CDR2 is FQGNSA. CDR3 coding DNA: TGTGCCAGCAGCCCCAGGCCCCCAGGGGATTTCTCACCCCTCCACTTT. This encodes CASSPRPPGDFSPLHF.

This clone was counted a single time. The chain links TRBV3-1 (or the pseudogene TRBV3-2) to TRBJ2-3; 8 nucleotides align to TRBD2. Trimming removed 5 bases from V and 5 bases from J; junction bases left unmatched: 12. The CDR3 is 16 residues long. Germline V CDR1 and CDR2: LGHDT, YNNKEL (reference sequence). Written as DNA, the CDR3 is TGTGCCAGCAGCTTTACCGGGACTAGGGGTATAGATACGCAGTATTTT. Translated, it gives CASSFTGTRGIDTQYF.

The chain uses TRBV9 and TRBJ2-3; tentatively, D is TRBD1 or TRBD2 (6 bases each). Germline V CDR1 and CDR2: SGDLS, YYNGEE. The CDR3 runs to 14 residues. V lost 2 bases and J 5 bases, leaving 12 bases between the germline ends. The CDR3 reads CASSVGGWIDTQYF. The CDR3 DNA follows: TGTGCCAGCAGCGTCGGGGGCTGGATAGATACGCAGTATTTT.

The chain recombines TRBV4-1 with TRBJ1-1; 7 nucleotides line up with TRBD1. Per germline, CDR1 MGHRA and CDR2 YSYEKL. CDR3 length: 15 amino acids. The V segment lost 4 bases and the J segment 0 bases; nucleotides outside the gene matches: 5. The CDR3 region has the DNA TGCGCCAGCAGCCCGACAGGGACCATGAACACTGAAGCTTTCTTT. It translates to CASSPTGTMNTEAFF.

A few counts support this clone. The chain recombines TRBV4-3 with TRBJ1-4; D unresolved. CDR1 and CDR2 (germline): LGHNA, YSLEER. Trimming took 0 bases from V and 5 from J, leaving 13 bases between them. This CDR3 comprises 16 residues. CDR3 sequence: CASSQDRRTENEKLFF. In nucleotides, the CDR3 is TGCGCCAGCAGCCAAGATCGGAGGACGGAGAATGAAAAACTGTTTTTT.

This chain uses TRBV18 with TRBJ2-3, with 9 bases that match TRBD2. CDR1 and CDR2 from the germline V gene are KGHSH and LQKENI. The CDR3 extends over 15 amino acids. Germline trimming cut 4 bases from V and 1 base from J; bases unmatched to any gene: 3. This chain's CDR3 is CASSLASGGTDTQYF. In DNA, the CDR3 is TGTGCCAGCTCACTAGCTAGCGGGGGCACAGATACGCAGTATTTT.

V and J are TRBV6-1 and TRBJ1-5, with no clear D. V dropped 3 bases and J dropped 2 bases, with 11 bases sitting between them. Germline lookup yields CDR1 MNHNS and CDR2 SASEGT. This CDR3 contains 15 residues. The CDR3 nucleotides are TGTGCCAGCAGTGAGGACGGGTTGGGCAATCAGCCCCAGCATTTT. Amino acid sequence: CASSEDGLGNQPQHF.

This chain joins TRBV18 and TRBJ1-1, with TRBD1 matching over 7 bases. J was trimmed by 3 bases and V by 5 bases; bases with no gene match: 12. The CDR3 extends over 16 amino acids. Germline CDR1 and CDR2: KGHSH and LQKENI. CDR3 sequence reads: CASSLQGTAGYTEAFF. CDR3 DNA sequence: TGTGCCAGCTCATTACAGGGGACCGCGGGGTACACTGAAGCTTTCTTT.

This chain joins TRBV7-6 and TRBJ2-1, with D possibly being TRBD2 (5 bases). V was clipped by 1 base and J by 15 bases, with 13 bases between them. There are 12 residues in the CDR3. The V gene's germline CDR1 is SGHVS and CDR2 FNYEAQ. The CDR3 DNA follows: TGTGCCAGCAGCTTAGAAGCCGGGGAGAGGTTCTTC. It yields the protein CASSLEAGERFF.

This chain connects TRBV7-3 to TRBJ2-5; D unresolved. The ends were cut back, 6 bases at V and 2 bases at J, with 10 bases in the middle. The germline V gene encodes CDR1 SGHTA and CDR2 FQGTGA. The CDR3 length is 13 residues. CDR3 DNA sequence: TGTGCCAGCAGTTTGTGGGCTCAAGAGACCCAGTACTTC. Translation gives CASSLWAQETQYF.

This clone has a handful of counts. The sample holds other DNA sequences that translate to the same CDR3. The chain links TRBV7-9 to TRBJ2-1, with D perhaps given as TRBD1 or TRBD2 (6 bases each). V was clipped by 5 bases and J by 10 bases, with 15 bases between them. CDR3 length: 13 residues. CDR1 and CDR2 from the germline V gene are SEHNR and FQNEAQ (reference sequence). CDR3 protein: CASSPYGGGEQFF. CDR3 coding DNA: TGTGCCAGCAGCCCCTACGGGGGCGGAGAGCAGTTCTTC.

V gene TRBV4-1 combines with J gene TRBJ1-5, with unresolved D. The CDR3 is 13 amino acids. The V gene's germline CDR1 is MGHRA and CDR2 YSYEKL. V was trimmed by 4 bases and J by 7 bases, leaving 11 bases between them. The CDR3 is CASSPITRQPQHF. Here the CDR3 DNA reads TGCGCCAGCAGCCCAATTACTCGGCAGCCCCAGCATTTT.

This clone has only a few counts. The rearrangement joins TRBV5-8 to TRBJ1-6; the D is unclear. From germline, CDR1 is SGHTS and CDR2 YDEGEE. CDR3 size: 13 residues. V was cut by 0 bases and J by 4 bases, with 2 bases left in between. The CDR3 region has the DNA TGTGCCAGCAGCTTGGTATATAATTCACCCCTCCACTTT. Translated: CASSLVYNSPLHF.

This chain joins TRBV28 and TRBJ2-1, with 7 bases fitting TRBD1. The junction had 8 bases not matched to a gene; V was cut back by 7 bases and J by 2 bases. This CDR3 is built from 15 residues. Germline assignment: CDR1 MDHEN and CDR2 SYDVKM. CDR3 protein: CASKPGQSTYNEQFF. In DNA, the CDR3 is TGTGCCAGCAAGCCGGGACAGTCGACCTACAATGAGCAGTTCTTC.